This T cell receptor beta chain was recorded in a study of PD-L1 blockade in urothelial cancer. Background on the study: Males with bladder-origin urothelial cancer made up about 85% of the roughly 29 patients.

Specified time point: peripheral blood 6 weeks after treatment start. Pretreatment and on-treatment blood mononuclear cell samples were taken, totaling between 1 and 8 time points per patient. The authors spiked synthetic TCR analog templates into each PCR. TCRdb's copy holds only in-frame clones and misses some; the assay was immunoSEQ multiplex PCR. Of approximately 120,000 clones listed, more than 70% were seen once; the top ten hold 2.4%. CDR1 is SEHNR, CDR2 FQNEAQ, per germline (reference sequence). V dropped 1 base and J dropped 8 bases, with 20 bases sitting between them. This CDR3 spans 17 amino acids.

This rearrangement joins TRBV7-9 to TRBJ1-4; D remains unclear. Sequencing was performed on PBMCs, taken around atezolizumab (anti-PD-L1) treatment. The clonotype comes from a man in his fifties with urothelial cancer. The CDR3 DNA sequence: TGTGCCAGCAGCTTAGAAATGGTCGGTGCTGGAGCCGAAAAACTGTTTTTT. It yields the protein CASSLEMVGAGAEKLFF.